The T cell receptor beta chain under discussion was sequenced for a study of shared clonotypes between healthy human individuals. Study-wide context: Researchers drew samples from two women and three men aged 18 to 49.

The CDR3 runs 15 residues. Germline V lookup: CDR1 SGHAT, CDR2 FQNNGV. V was pared by 4 bases and J by 6 bases, with 9 bases of the junction left unmatched. About 30,000 T cell genomes, or approximately 190 ng DNA, went into the sorted-subset replicate PCRs. Measured with immunoSEQ multiplex PCR; TCRdb has only the in-frame clones, and not every one. Here the sample spans about 1.5 million clones, approximately 97% being singletons. The sequence came from a man aged 30 to 39 in good health. The J gene is TRBJ1-5, the V gene TRBV11-2; 7 bases line up with TRBD1. Sequenced sample: naive CD4+ T cells sorted from blood. The sample's subset: CD45RA+ positively selected. The CDR3 is CASSSLTGKGQPQHF. The CDR3 nucleotides read TGTGCCAGCAGCTCCCTGACAGGGAAGGGTCAGCCCCAGCATTTT.